The 9 T cell receptor beta chains below were found in one sample sequenced in a study of cytomegalovirus exposure and HLA in healthy donors. The study ran its PCR with 60 Vbeta and 13 Jbeta primers. Sequenced by immunoSEQ multiplex PCR; TCRdb stores in-frame clones only, minus some. The sample shows some 170,000 clones, roughly 80% of them seen only once. Material for sequencing was PBMCs. Source of these receptors: a man aged 45-65 years in good health and CMV-seropositive.

This clone was picked up one time. CDR3 sequence (DNA): TGTGCCAGCAGCCCCCGGACAGGGACGGGCTATGGCTACACCTTC. Protein sequence: CASSPRTGTGYGYTF. The chain recombines TRBV11-2 with TRBJ1-2; 8 bases fit TRBD1. Germline CDR1 is SGHAT and CDR2 is FQNNGV. V lost 5 bases and J lost 4; bases outside the gene matches: 9. The CDR3 is made up of 15 amino acids. Based on the CDR3 plus reference TRBV11-2 and TRBJ1-2, the full variable domain is EAGVAQSPRYKIIEKRQSVAFWCNPISGHATLYWYQQILGQGPKLLIQFQNNGVVDDSQLPKDRFSAERLKGVDSTLKIQPAKLEDSAVYLCASSPRTGTGYGYTFGSGTRLTVV.

This sequence joins TRBV27 and TRBJ1-1; D unclear. The V end lost 5 bases, the J end lost 7 bases, and 17 bases lay between the germline ends. This CDR3 spans 14 amino acids. Looked up from germline, CDR1 is MNHEY and CDR2 is SMNVEV (reference sequence). CDR3 in amino acids: CASSTALREGEAFF. In DNA, the CDR3 is TGTGCCAGCAGTACCGCATTGAGGGAGGGTGAAGCTTTCTTT.

The chain carries TRBV19 and TRBJ1-3; D might be TRBD1 (6 bases). Germline V gene data show CDR1 as LNHDA and CDR2 as SQIVND (reference sequence). The CDR3 is made up of 16 amino acids. With 5 bases removed from V and 0 bases from J, the gap between germline ends came to 14 bases. CDR3 sequence (DNA): TGTGCCAGTAGTCCTGACAGGATCATCTCTGGAAACACCATATATTTT. Translation: CASSPDRIISGNTIYF.

This chain connects TRBV19 to TRBJ2-1, with D possibly TRBD1 on 6 matching bases. Trimming shortened V by 5 bases and J by 8 bases, and 16 bases separated the two germline ends. From germline, CDR1 is LNHDA and CDR2 SQIVND (reference sequence). This CDR3 comprises 14 residues. The CDR3 coding sequence is TGTGCCAGTAGTCCATCGACAGGCCGGGATGAGCAGTTCTTC. Translation: CASSPSTGRDEQFF.

The rearrangement uses TRBV4-3 and TRBJ1-1; TRBD1 matches at 8 bases. Germline V gene sequence: CDR1 LGHNA, CDR2 YSLEER. This CDR3 is 15 amino acids long. V shed 3 bases, J shed 1 base, and the junction held 4 bases outside the gene matches. The CDR3 bases are TGCGCCAGCAGCCAGAACACAGGGGGGAACACTGAAGCTTTCTTT. This translates into CASSQNTGGNTEAFF.

The rearrangement links TRBV28 to TRBJ1-5; a weak D match, TRBD1 (6 bases). CDR1 and CDR2 (germline): MDHEN, SYDVKM. Trimming took 2 bases from V and 3 from J, leaving 17 bases between them. The CDR3 runs 17 residues. The CDR3 sequence is CASSLRGGGLDNQPQHF. The CDR3 nucleotides read TGTGCCAGCAGTTTAAGGGGAGGGGGGCTCGACAATCAGCCCCAGCATTTT.

This clone was counted a few times. The chain employs TRBV6-5 and TRBJ2-2; a weak D match, TRBD2 (7 bases). The length of the CDR3 is 16 residues. Trimming took off 4 bases at V and 3 bases at J, with 15 bases between the two ends. CDR1 is MNHEY, CDR2 SVGAGI, per germline. CDR3 sequence (DNA): TGTGCCAGCAGTTCCCCGGGGGGCTTAGACACCGGGGAGCTGTTTTTT. Its translation: CASSSPGGLDTGELFF.

The V and J genes are TRBV5-3 and TRBJ2-1; TRBD2 agrees at 12 bases. TRBV5-3 is an ORF, and what it does is uncertain. V was clipped by 4 bases and J by 4 bases; unmatched bases: 15. The CDR3 spans 19 residues. The CDR3 reads CARSATGTSGFGGYNEQFF. The CDR3 bases are TGTGCCAGAAGCGCGACCGGGACTAGCGGGTTCGGGGGGTACAATGAGCAGTTCTTC.

CDR3 sequence reads: CASSIGLANYEQYF. CDR3 sequence (DNA): TGTGCCAGTAGTATAGGTCTAGCTAACTACGAGCAGTACTTC. This rearrangement joins TRBV19 to TRBJ2-5; D is possibly TRBD2 (5 bases). The J call is in doubt because the DNA end fits TRBJ2-7 better. CDR3 length: 14 amino acids. Germline CDR1 is LNHDA and CDR2 is SQIVND (reference sequence).